What follows are 24 T cell receptor beta chains derived from one specimen sequenced in a study of blood T cell repertoires in COVID-19 (dated by TCRdb to the early 2020s). The library was produced with the immunoSEQ multiplex PCR assay. The immuneACCESS repertoire file appears here via TCRdb, limited to in-frame rearrangements. These files lack a portion of the clones; in checked studies, under half of the deficit traces to unresolved V genes, and the cause of the others is not known. The sample table holds approximately 240,000 clones, of which around 86% were seen once. Over 3% of the sample goes to the ten largest clones. Material: peripheral blood. The source is a woman in her twenties or thirties who had recovered from COVID-19.

This clone was found once. The V gene is TRBV7-2, the J gene TRBJ1-2; a weak D match, TRBD1 (5 bases). The V gene lost 7 bases and the J gene lost 4 bases, with 16 bases spanning the gap. CDR1 and CDR2 (germline): SGHTA, FQGNSA. There are 14 residues in the CDR3. The CDR3 DNA follows: TGTGCCAGCACCTACGGGGGTAACAGCTATGGCTACACCTTC. Its protein is CASTYGGNSYGYTF.

This chain connects TRBV7-6 to TRBJ1-2; 8 nucleotides agree with TRBD1. Unmatched junction bases numbered 4, after V lost 4 bases and J lost 6 bases. The CDR3 sequence is 13 residues long. CDR1 and CDR2 from the germline V gene are SGHVS and FNYEAQ. CDR3 DNA: TGTGCCAGCAGCTCCCAGGGGGCGGATGGCTACACCTTC. Its translation is CASSSQGADGYTF.

The gene calls are TRBV5-1 and TRBJ1-4; 8 bases are shared with TRBD1. The CDR3 consists of 15 residues. CDR1 and CDR2 from the germline V gene are SGHRS and YFSETQ. Trimming at V came to 4 bases and at J to 6 bases, leaving 8 bases not matched to a gene. The DNA for the CDR3 is TGCGCCAGCAGCGACCCGAGACAGGGGCATGAAAAACTGTTTTTT. This codes for CASSDPRQGHEKLFF. The whole variable domain, remainder taken from reference TRBV5-1 and TRBJ1-4, is KAGVTQTPRYLIKTRGQQVTLSCSPISGHRSVSWYQQTPGQGLQFLFEYFSETQRNKGNFPGRFSGRQFSNSRSEMNVSTLELGDSALYLCASSDPRQGHEKLFFGSGTQLSVL.

This rearrangement joins TRBV19 to TRBJ2-3; 10 bases are a match to TRBD2. V was pared by 4 bases and J by 6 bases, with 7 bases of the junction left unmatched. The germline gives CDR1 LNHDA, CDR2 SQIVND (reference sequence). The CDR3 runs 15 residues. CDR3 residues: CASSKASGGIDTQYF. The DNA for the CDR3 is TGTGCCAGTAGTAAGGCTAGCGGGGGAATCGATACGCAGTATTTT.

The rearrangement joins TRBV7-2 to TRBJ2-3, with unresolved D. This CDR3 region has 12 residues. V lost 4 bases and J lost 5, with 7 bases in between. Germline V gene sequence: CDR1 SGHTA, CDR2 FQGNSA. The CDR3 sequence: CASSSLGDTQYF. CDR3 sequence (DNA): TGTGCCAGCAGCTCTCTAGGAGATACGCAGTATTTT.

The chain combines TRBV5-1 with TRBJ2-7, with a weak D call TRBD1 (6 bases). CDR3 length: 16 amino acids. Germline V gene lookup returns CDR1 SGHRS and CDR2 YFSETQ. The V end lost 0 bases, the J end lost 3 bases, and 16 bases lay between the germline ends. The CDR3 nucleotides read TGCGCCAGCAGCTTGGGGGTCCGCGACAGGAACTACGAGCAGTACTTC. The encoded protein is CASSLGVRDRNYEQYF.

V gene TRBV6-5 combines with J gene TRBJ1-2; the D gene is possibly TRBD1 (6 bases). Germline values: CDR1 MNHEY, CDR2 SVGAGI. The CDR3 totals 15 residues. V gave up 4 bases and J gave up 6 bases, with 18 bases separating them. The CDR3 is CASSSSLRGANGYTF. DNA for the CDR3: TGTGCCAGCAGTTCCTCCCTCAGGGGAGCGAATGGCTACACCTTC.

The chain joins TRBV6-5 to TRBJ2-3; no definite D call. This CDR3 has 14 residues. V lost 6 bases to trimming and J lost 2 bases, with 12 bases between them. From germline, CDR1 is MNHEY and CDR2 SVGAGI. DNA for the CDR3: TGTGCCAGCAGAACAGAGACCTTCACAGATACGCAGTATTTT. Its translation is CASRTETFTDTQYF.

This sequence joins TRBV11-2 and TRBJ1-3, with no clear D. The germline V gene encodes CDR1 SGHAT and CDR2 FQNNGV. The CDR3 covers 16 residues. V was clipped by 5 bases and J by 0 bases, with 14 bases between them. The CDR3 DNA sequence: TGTGCCAGCAGCCCGGGGAGCTTCGGCTCTGGAAACACCATATATTTT. Its translation: CASSPGSFGSGNTIYF.

The chain's CDR3 is CASSQESLWTGELFF. The CDR3 bases are TGCGCCAGCAGCCAAGAGAGTCTTTGGACCGGGGAGCTGTTTTTT. The rearrangement links TRBV4-1 to TRBJ2-2; D is unresolved. The germline V and J ends were trimmed by 0 bases and 5 bases, with 10 bases remaining between them. The germline V gene encodes CDR1 MGHRA and CDR2 YSYEKL. This CDR3 is 15 amino acids long.

This clone was seen once. This chain joins TRBV6-2 or TRBV6-3 and TRBJ2-5; TRBD2 agrees at 12 bases. The CDR3 runs 17 residues. The V gene end was trimmed by 0 bases and the J gene end by 5 bases; junction bases not matched to a gene: 7. Per germline, CDR1 MNHEY and CDR2 SVGEGT. The CDR3 DNA reads TGTGCCAGCAGTTACTCTAGGACTAGCGGGGTTTGGGAGACCCAGTACTTC. Its translation is CASSYSRTSGVWETQYF.

The rearrangement uses TRBV24-1 and TRBJ2-1; D might be TRBD2 (7 bases). Germline V gene sequence: CDR1 KGHDR, CDR2 SFDVKD. The CDR3 runs to 19 residues. V was clipped by 0 bases and J by 4 bases, with 21 bases between them. In DNA form, the CDR3 reads TGTGCCACCAGTGATTTGCCCATGCCTCCGGGGGGCCAATACAATGAGCAGTTCTTC. It encodes CATSDLPMPPGGQYNEQFF.

V is TRBV30 and J is TRBJ2-7; 7 bases fit TRBD1. V was pared by 0 bases and J by 2 bases, with 4 bases of the junction left unmatched. The CDR3 totals 14 residues. Germline CDR1 GTSNPN, CDR2 SVGIG (reference sequence). The CDR3 coding sequence is TGTGCCTGGAGTGTGAGGGGGCGGACCTACGAGCAGTACTTC. Protein sequence: CAWSVRGRTYEQYF.

The chain is built from TRBV5-1 and TRBJ2-3; 10 nucleotides line up with TRBD2. Germline V lookup: CDR1 SGHRS, CDR2 YFSETQ. Trimming at V came to 5 bases and at J to 2 bases, leaving 8 bases not matched to a gene. This CDR3 is 16 amino acids long. In nucleotides, the CDR3 is TGCGCCAGCAGTCATATAGCGGGGGGTCCCACAGATACGCAGTATTTT. Amino acids: CASSHIAGGPTDTQYF. The full variable domain, in which reference TRBV5-1 and TRBJ2-3 provide the parts outside the CDR3, is KAGVTQTPRYLIKTRGQQVTLSCSPISGHRSVSWYQQTPGQGLQFLFEYFSETQRNKGNFPGRFSGRQFSNSRSEMNVSTLELGDSALYLCASSHIAGGPTDTQYFGPGTRLTVL.

In DNA, the CDR3 is TGTGCCAGCAGTTTCGGGAGTCGGGGGTACAATGAGCAGTTCTTC. Translating gives CASSFGSRGYNEQFF. J is TRBJ2-1 and V is TRBV27; a possible D gene is TRBD2 (6 bases). The CDR3 contains 15 residues. The ends were cut back, 3 bases at V and 4 bases at J, with 13 bases in the middle. Germline V gene data show CDR1 as MNHEY and CDR2 as SMNVEV (reference sequence).

V gene TRBV14 combines with J gene TRBJ1-2, with D possibly being TRBD1 (6 bases). Germline CDR1 reads SGHDN; CDR2 reads FVKESK. Trimming took off 0 bases at V and 2 bases at J, with 10 bases between the two ends. This CDR3 has 15 amino acids. For the CDR3, the DNA is TGTGCCAGCAGCCAAGACAACAGGGTCAACTATGGCTACACCTTC. This codes for CASSQDNRVNYGYTF.

This chain connects TRBV10-3 to TRBJ2-3, with a possible D match to TRBD2 (7 bases). CDR3 length: 15 amino acids. CDR1 and CDR2 from the germline V gene are ENHRY and SYGVKD. Trimming stripped 3 bases from V and 2 bases from J, with 12 bases between. CDR3 loop: CAISDGAGATDTQYF. DNA for the CDR3: TGTGCCATCAGTGATGGGGCGGGGGCCACAGATACGCAGTATTTT.

The chain carries TRBV29-1 and TRBJ2-7; possibly TRBD1 for D (5 bases). CDR3 length equals 13 residues. Per the germline V gene, CDR1 is SQVTM and CDR2 is ANQGSEA. Trimming stripped 4 bases from V and 5 bases from J, with 15 bases between. The CDR3 DNA reads as TGCAGCGTTGTAAGACAGCTCGGCAACGAGCAGTACTTC. This sequence encodes CSVVRQLGNEQYF.

This sequence joins TRBV3-1 (or the pseudogene TRBV3-2) and TRBJ2-2, with D perhaps TRBD1 (5 bases). Germline V gene sequence: CDR1 LGHDT, CDR2 YNNKEL (reference sequence). V was shortened by 1 base and J by 9 bases, with 9 bases between the two germline ends. This CDR3 comprises 13 residues. The CDR3 DNA reads TGTGCCAGCAGCCAAGCTCAGGGTCGGGAGCTGTTTTTT. Its protein is CASSQAQGRELFF.

V is TRBV7-8 and J is TRBJ2-5, with 12 bases lining up with TRBD2. Germline loops: CDR1 SGHVS, CDR2 FQNEAQ. The junction had 6 bases not matched to a gene; V was cut back by 5 bases and J by 5 bases. This CDR3 is built from 15 residues. The CDR3 DNA follows: TGTGCCAGCAGCCCTAGCGGGGGGGCCCGGGAGACCCAGTACTTC. Translated: CASSPSGGARETQYF.

This clone was seen a handful of times. J is TRBJ2-1 and V is TRBV5-1; 10 positions agree with TRBD2. The CDR3 has 14 amino acids. CDR1 SGHRS and CDR2 YFSETQ come from the germline V gene. With 6 bases clipped from V and 7 bases from J, the junction kept 7 bases outside the gene matches. In DNA form, the CDR3 reads TGCGCCAGCACGGCTAGCGGGGGCGGGAATGAGCAGTTCTTC. Translated, it gives CASTASGGGNEQFF.

The rearrangement uses TRBV11-1 and TRBJ2-7, with D perhaps TRBD2 (5 bases). Germline V gene sequence: CDR1 SGHAT, CDR2 FQDESV (reference sequence). Between the trimmed V and J ends, which lost 1 base and 4 bases, there was a span of 11 bases. There are 14 residues in the CDR3. In nucleotides, the CDR3 is TGTGCCAGCAGCTTAGTAGGCAGACTATACGAGCAGTACTTC. This codes for CASSLVGRLYEQYF.

In this sample, this clone turned up once. V gene TRBV3-1 (or the pseudogene TRBV3-2) combines with J gene TRBJ2-3; 8 bases fit TRBD2. The V gene's germline CDR1 is LGHDT and CDR2 YNNKEL (reference sequence). This CDR3 comprises 14 residues. J was trimmed by 6 bases and V by 1 base; bases with no gene match: 3. The CDR3 reads CASSQGTSWDTQYF. In nucleotides, the CDR3 is TGTGCCAGCAGCCAAGGGACTAGCTGGGATACGCAGTATTTT.

The chain carries TRBV9 and TRBJ2-5; weak D call: TRBD2 (5 bases). V lost 0 bases to trimming and J lost 4 bases, with 7 bases between them. Germline values: CDR1 SGDLS, CDR2 YYNGEE. The CDR3 contains 13 residues. The chain's CDR3 is CASSVGGPETQYF. The CDR3 DNA follows: TGTGCCAGCAGCGTAGGCGGGCCAGAGACCCAGTACTTC.